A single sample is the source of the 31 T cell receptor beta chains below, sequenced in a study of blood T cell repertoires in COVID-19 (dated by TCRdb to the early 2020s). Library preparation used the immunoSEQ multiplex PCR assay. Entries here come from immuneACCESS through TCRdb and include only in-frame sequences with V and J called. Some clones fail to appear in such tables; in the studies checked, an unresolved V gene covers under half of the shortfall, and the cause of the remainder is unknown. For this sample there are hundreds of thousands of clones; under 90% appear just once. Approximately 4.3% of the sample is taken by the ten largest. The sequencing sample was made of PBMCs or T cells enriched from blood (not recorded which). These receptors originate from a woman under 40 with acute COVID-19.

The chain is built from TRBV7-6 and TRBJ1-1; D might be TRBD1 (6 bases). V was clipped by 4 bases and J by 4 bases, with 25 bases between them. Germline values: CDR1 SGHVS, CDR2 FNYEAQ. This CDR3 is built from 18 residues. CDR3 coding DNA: TGTGCCAGCAGCTCTAGAGGTCCCTGGACAGAAGTGGGCACTGAAGCTTTCTTT. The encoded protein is CASSSRGPWTEVGTEAFF. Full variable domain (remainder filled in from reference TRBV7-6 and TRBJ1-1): GAGVSQSPRYKVTKRGQDVALRCDPISGHVSLYWYRQALGQGPEFLTYFNYEAQQDKSGLPNDRFSAERPEGSISTLTIQRTEQRDSAMYRCASSSRGPWTEVGTEAFFGQGTRLTVV.

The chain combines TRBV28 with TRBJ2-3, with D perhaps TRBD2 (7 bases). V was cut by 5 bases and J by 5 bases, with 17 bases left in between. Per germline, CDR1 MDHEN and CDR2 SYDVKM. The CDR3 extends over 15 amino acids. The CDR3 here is CASSPLWGGQDTQYF. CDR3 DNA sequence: TGTGCCAGCAGTCCCCTATGGGGGGGGCAAGATACGCAGTATTTT.

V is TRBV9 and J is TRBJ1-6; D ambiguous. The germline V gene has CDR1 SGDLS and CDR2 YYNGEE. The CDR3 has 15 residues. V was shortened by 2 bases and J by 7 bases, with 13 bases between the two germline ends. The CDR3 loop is CASSVSDGSNSPLHF. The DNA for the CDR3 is TGTGCCAGCAGCGTGTCCGACGGGTCCAATTCACCCCTCCACTTT.

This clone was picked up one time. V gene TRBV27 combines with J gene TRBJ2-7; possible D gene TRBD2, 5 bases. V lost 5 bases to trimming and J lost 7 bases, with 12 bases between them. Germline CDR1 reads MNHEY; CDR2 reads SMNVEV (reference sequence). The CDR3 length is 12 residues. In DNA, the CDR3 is TGTGCCAGCAGTAATGCGCCGGGGGAGCAGTACTTC. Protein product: CASSNAPGEQYF.

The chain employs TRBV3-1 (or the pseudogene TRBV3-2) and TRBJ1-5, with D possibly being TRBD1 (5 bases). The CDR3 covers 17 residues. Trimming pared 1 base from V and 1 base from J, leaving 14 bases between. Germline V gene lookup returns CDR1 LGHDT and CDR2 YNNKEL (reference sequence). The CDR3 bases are TGTGCCAGCAGCCAAGCTGGTCCCAGGGCCAGCAATCAGCCCCAGCATTTT. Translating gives CASSQAGPRASNQPQHF.

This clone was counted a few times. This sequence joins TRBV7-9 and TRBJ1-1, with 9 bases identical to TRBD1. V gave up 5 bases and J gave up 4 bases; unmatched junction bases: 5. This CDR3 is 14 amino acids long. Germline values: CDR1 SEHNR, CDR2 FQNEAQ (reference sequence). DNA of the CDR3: TGTGCCAGCAGCGGGACAGGGAAGGGCACTGAAGCTTTCTTT. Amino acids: CASSGTGKGTEAFF.

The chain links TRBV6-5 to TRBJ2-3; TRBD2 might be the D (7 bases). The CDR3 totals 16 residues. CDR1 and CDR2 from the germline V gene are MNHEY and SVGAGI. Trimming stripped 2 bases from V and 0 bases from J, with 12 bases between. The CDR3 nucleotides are TGTGCCAGCAGTTACAGGCGGGGGCTCAGCACAGATACGCAGTATTTT. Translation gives CASSYRRGLSTDTQYF.

The CDR3 protein is CASSQTLAVYEQYF. DNA for the CDR3: TGTGCCAGCAGCCAAACGCTAGCGGTCTACGAGCAGTACTTC. This chain links TRBV3-1 (or the pseudogene TRBV3-2) with TRBJ2-7; 7 positions match TRBD2. There are 14 residues in the CDR3. Germline values: CDR1 LGHDT, CDR2 YNNKEL (reference sequence). Trimming removed 2 bases from V and 3 bases from J; junction bases left unmatched: 4.

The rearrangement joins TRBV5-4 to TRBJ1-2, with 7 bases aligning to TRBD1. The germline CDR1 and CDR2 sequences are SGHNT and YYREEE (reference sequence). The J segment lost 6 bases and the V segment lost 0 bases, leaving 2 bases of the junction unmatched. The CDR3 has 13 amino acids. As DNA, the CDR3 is TGTGCCAGCAGCTTGGACAGGGGTAATGGCTACACCTTC. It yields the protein CASSLDRGNGYTF.

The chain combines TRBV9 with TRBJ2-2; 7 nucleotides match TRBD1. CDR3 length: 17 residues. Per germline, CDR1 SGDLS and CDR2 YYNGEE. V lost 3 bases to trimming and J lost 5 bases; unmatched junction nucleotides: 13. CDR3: CASSETLTGTATGELFF. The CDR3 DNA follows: TGTGCCAGCAGCGAAACCTTAACCGGGACAGCTACCGGGGAGCTGTTTTTT.

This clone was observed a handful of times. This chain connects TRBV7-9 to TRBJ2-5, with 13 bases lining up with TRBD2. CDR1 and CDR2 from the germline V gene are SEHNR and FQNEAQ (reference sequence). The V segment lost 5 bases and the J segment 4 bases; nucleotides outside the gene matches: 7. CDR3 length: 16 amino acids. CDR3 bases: TGTGCCAGCAGCCCCCCCGGGACTAGCGGGGTAGAGACCCAGTACTTC. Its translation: CASSPPGTSGVETQYF.

CDR3 protein: CASSPPYGLAGGSTDTQYF. DNA for the CDR3: TGTGCCAGCTCACCACCGTACGGACTAGCGGGGGGGAGCACAGATACGCAGTATTTT. The chain links TRBV18 to TRBJ2-3; 15 bases are shared with TRBD2. The V segment lost 0 bases and the J segment 0 bases; nucleotides outside the gene matches: 4. Germline V CDR1 and CDR2: KGHSH, LQKENI. The CDR3 consists of 19 residues.

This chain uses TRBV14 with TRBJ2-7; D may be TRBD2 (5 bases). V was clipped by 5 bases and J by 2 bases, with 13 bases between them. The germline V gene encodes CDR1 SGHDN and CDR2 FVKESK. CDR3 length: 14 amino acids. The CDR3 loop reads CASSAEGRTYEQYF. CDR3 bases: TGTGCCAGCAGCGCCGAGGGAAGAACCTACGAGCAGTACTTC.

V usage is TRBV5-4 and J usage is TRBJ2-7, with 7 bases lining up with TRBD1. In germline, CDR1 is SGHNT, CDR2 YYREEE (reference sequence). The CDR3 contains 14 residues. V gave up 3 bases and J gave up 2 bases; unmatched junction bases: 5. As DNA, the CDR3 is TGTGCCAGCAGCTGGGCAGGGGGTCCCTACGAGCAGTACTTC. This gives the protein CASSWAGGPYEQYF.

For the CDR3, the DNA is TGTGCCACCAGCACCTCAGGGGGCGGGAGTCAGCCCCAGCATTTT. It specifies CATSTSGGGSQPQHF. This chain links TRBV15 with TRBJ1-5; 8 nucleotides agree with TRBD1. The CDR3 consists of 15 residues. The V segment lost 4 bases and the J segment 6 bases; nucleotides outside the gene matches: 8. The germline CDR1 and CDR2 sequences are LNHNV and YYDKDF (reference sequence).

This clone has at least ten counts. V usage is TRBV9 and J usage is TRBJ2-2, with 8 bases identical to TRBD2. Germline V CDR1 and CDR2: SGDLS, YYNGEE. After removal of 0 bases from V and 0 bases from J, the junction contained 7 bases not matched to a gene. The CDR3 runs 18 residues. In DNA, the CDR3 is TGTGCCAGCAGCGTAGTTGTAAGCGGGGGCCCGAACACCGGGGAGCTGTTTTTT. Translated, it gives CASSVVVSGGPNTGELFF.

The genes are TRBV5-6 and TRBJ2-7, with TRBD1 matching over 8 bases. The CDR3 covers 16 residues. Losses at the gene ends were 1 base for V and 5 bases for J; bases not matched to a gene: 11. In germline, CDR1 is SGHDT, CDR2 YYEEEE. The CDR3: CASSLRPQGAINEQYF. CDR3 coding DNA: TGTGCCAGCAGCTTGCGTCCCCAGGGGGCCATCAACGAGCAGTACTTC.

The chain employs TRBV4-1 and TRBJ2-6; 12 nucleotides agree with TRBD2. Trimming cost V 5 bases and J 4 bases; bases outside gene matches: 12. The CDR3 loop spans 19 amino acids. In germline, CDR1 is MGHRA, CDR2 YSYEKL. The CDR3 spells CASSDATSGGPMGANVLTF. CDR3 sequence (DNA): TGCGCCAGCAGCGACGCGACTAGCGGGGGCCCCATGGGGGCCAACGTCCTGACTTTC.

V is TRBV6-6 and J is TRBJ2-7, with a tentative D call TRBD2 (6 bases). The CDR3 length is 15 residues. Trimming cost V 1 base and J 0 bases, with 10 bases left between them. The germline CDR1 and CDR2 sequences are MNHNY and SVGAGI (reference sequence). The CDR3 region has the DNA TGTGCCAGCAGTTACTTCGCGGGGAACTCCTACGAGCAGTACTTC. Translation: CASSYFAGNSYEQYF.

CDR3 nucleotide sequence: TGTGCCAGCAGCCTAGCCCGGGAGGGAACTTTTTCCTACGAGCAGTACTTC. Translation: CASSLAREGTFSYEQYF. V gene TRBV5-6 combines with J gene TRBJ2-7, with TRBD2 identical over 8 bases. The ends lost 4 bases at V and 1 base at J; junction bases unmatched: 13. The V gene's germline CDR1 is SGHDT and CDR2 YYEEEE. There are 17 residues in the CDR3.

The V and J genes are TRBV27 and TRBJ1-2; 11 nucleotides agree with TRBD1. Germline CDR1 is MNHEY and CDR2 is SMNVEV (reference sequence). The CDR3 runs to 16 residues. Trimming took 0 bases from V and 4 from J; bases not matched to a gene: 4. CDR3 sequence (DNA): TGTGCCAGCAGTTTATCCGCCGGGACAGGGGGCTATGGCTACACCTTC. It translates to CASSLSAGTGGYGYTF.

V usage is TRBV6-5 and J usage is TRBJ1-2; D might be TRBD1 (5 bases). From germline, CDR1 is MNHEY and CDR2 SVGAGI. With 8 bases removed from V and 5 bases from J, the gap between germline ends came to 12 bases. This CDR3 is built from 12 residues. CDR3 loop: CASARRGYGYTF. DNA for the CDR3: TGTGCCAGCGCGAGGCGGGGGTATGGCTACACCTTC.

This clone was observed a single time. The CDR3 DNA is TGTGCCAGCAGACGCCCCGGAGGGTTGAACACTGAAGCTTTCTTT. Translation gives CASRRPGGLNTEAFF. The gene calls are TRBV11-2 and TRBJ1-1; no reliable D call. The V end lost 6 bases, the J end lost 0 bases, and 14 bases lay between the germline ends. Germline V gene lookup returns CDR1 SGHAT and CDR2 FQNNGV. The CDR3 sequence is 15 residues long.

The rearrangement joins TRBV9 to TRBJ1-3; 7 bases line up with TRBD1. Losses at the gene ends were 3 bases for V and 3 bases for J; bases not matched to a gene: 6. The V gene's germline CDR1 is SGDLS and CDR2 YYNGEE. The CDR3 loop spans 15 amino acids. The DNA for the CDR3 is TGTGCCAGCAGCGCCTCCGGGACAGTTGGAAACACCATATATTTT. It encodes CASSASGTVGNTIYF.

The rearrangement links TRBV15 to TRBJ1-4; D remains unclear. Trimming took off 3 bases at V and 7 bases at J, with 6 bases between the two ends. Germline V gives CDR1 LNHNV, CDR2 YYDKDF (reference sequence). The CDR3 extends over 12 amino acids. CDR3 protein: CATSSLGEKLFF. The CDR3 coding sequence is TGTGCCACCAGCAGCCTCGGTGAAAAACTGTTTTTT.

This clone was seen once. The CDR3 bases are TGTGCCTGGTCACTAGGGCGTCTGAACACTGAAGCTTTCTTT. It specifies CAWSLGRLNTEAFF. The chain links TRBV30 to TRBJ1-1; D is ambiguous. The CDR3 runs 14 residues. Trimming stripped 5 bases from V and 0 bases from J, with 13 bases between. CDR1 and CDR2 from the germline V gene are GTSNPN and SVGIG (reference sequence).

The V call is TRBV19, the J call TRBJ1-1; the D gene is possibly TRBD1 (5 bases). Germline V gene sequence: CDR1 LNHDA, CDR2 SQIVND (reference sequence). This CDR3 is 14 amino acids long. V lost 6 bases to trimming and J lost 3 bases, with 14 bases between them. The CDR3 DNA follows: TGTGCCAGTAGGCTTGGGGGAGGGGACACTGAAGCTTTCTTT. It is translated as CASRLGGGDTEAFF.

The CDR3 coding sequence is TGTGCCAGCAGTGAAGGAACGACTAGCGGGGGCACAGATACGCAGTATTTT. The encoded protein is CASSEGTTSGGTDTQYF. The chain recombines TRBV2 with TRBJ2-3; the match to TRBD2 covers 11 bases. The length of the CDR3 is 17 residues. The ends lost 1 base at V and 1 base at J; junction bases unmatched: 4. CDR1 and CDR2 (germline): SNHLY, FYNNEI.

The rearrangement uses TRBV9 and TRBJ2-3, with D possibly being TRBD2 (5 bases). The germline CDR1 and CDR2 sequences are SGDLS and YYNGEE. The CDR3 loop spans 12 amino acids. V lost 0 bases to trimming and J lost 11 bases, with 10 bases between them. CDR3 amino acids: CASSVVEGRQYF. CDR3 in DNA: TGTGCCAGCAGCGTAGTAGAGGGTCGGCAGTATTTT.

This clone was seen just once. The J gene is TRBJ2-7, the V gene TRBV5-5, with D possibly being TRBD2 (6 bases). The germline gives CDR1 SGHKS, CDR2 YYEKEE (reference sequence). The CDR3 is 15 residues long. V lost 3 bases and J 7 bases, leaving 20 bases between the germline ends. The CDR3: CASSSHSGEVGEQYF. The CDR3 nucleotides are TGTGCCAGCAGCTCCCATTCGGGGGAAGTGGGGGAGCAGTACTTC.

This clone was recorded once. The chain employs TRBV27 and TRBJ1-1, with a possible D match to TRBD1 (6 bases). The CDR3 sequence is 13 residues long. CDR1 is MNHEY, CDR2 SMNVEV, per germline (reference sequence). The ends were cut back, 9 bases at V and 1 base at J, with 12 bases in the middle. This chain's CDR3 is CASLGHPNTEAFF. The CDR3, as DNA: TGTGCCAGTCTGGGACACCCGAACACTGAAGCTTTCTTT.